Below, one T cell receptor beta chain is given with its context. The antigen is undetermined. This sample was included in a study of a mutant IDH1 vaccine in newly diagnosed glioma. On the study more broadly: Radiotherapy alone preceded vaccination by 4-6 weeks; alternatively, vaccination started with temozolomide cycles. Radiotherapy, temozolomide, or both had been given previously, and both were given to most. V12 took place at week 35, and V13 at week 47.

Time point denoted: week 35, safety follow-up. Mutant IDH1 20-mer peptide, at 300 ug, made up each vaccine dose, with topical imiquimod. Each patient was administered eight vaccinations, scheduled in weeks 1, 3, 5, 7, 11, 15, 19 and 23. CDR3 length: 13 amino acids. The germline gives CDR1 SGHTA, CDR2 FQGNSA. Between the trimmed V and J ends, which lost 5 bases and 8 bases, there was a span of 15 bases. The assay was immunoSEQ multiplex PCR, and TCRdb's table has in-frame clones only and misses some. In the table there are roughly 30,000 clones, roughly 86% of which are singletons. The receptor's source is a man aged 30 to 39 with glioma. The sample consisted of PBMCs, taken from a glioma patient whose treatment included an IDH1 peptide vaccine. The chain is built from TRBV7-2 and TRBJ2-5; possible D gene TRBD2, 5 bases. The CDR3 coding sequence is TGTGCCAGCAGCCTCGGACTGCTAGATACCCAGTACTTC. Encoded protein: CASSLGLLDTQYF.